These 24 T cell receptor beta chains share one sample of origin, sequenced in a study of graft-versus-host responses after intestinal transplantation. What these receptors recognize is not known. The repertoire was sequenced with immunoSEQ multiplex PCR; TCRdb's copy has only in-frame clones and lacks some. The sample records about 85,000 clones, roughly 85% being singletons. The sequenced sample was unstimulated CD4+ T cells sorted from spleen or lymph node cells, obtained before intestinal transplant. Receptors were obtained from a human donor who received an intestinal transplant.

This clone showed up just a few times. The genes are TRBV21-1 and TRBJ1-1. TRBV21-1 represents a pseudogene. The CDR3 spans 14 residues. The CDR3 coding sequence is TGTGCCAGAAGCATAATGAAAGAGGACACTGAAGCTTTCTTT. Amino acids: CARSIMKEDTEAFF.

DNA for the CDR3: TGTGCCAGCGGCTGGACACCGCGGTACTTC. It translates to CASGWTPRYF. The chain is built from TRBV2 and TRBJ2-5, with D possibly TRBD1 on 5 matching bases. This CDR3 region has 10 residues. CDR1 and CDR2 from the germline V gene are SNHLY and FYNNEI. V was pared by 8 bases and J by 13 bases, with 14 bases between.

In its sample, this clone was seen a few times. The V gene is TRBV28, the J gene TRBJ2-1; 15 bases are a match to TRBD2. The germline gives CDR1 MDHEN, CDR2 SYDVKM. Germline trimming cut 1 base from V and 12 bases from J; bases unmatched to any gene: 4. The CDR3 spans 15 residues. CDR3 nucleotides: TGTGCCAGCAGTTTATCAGGACTAGCGGGAGGGCTGCAGTTCTTC. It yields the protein CASSLSGLAGGLQFF.

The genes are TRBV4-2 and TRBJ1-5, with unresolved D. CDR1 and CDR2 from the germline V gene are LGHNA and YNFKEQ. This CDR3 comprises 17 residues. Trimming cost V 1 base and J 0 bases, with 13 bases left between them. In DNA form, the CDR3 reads TGTGCCAGCAGCCAAGTATCCGGTGCATATAGCAATCAGCCCCAGCATTTT. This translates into CASSQVSGAYSNQPQHF.

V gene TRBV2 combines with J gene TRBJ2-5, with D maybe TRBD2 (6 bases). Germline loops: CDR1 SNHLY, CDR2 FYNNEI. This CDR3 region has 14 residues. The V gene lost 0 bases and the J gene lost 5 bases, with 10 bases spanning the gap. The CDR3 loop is CASSEALAWETQYF. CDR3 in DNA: TGTGCCAGCAGTGAAGCACTAGCATGGGAGACCCAGTACTTC.

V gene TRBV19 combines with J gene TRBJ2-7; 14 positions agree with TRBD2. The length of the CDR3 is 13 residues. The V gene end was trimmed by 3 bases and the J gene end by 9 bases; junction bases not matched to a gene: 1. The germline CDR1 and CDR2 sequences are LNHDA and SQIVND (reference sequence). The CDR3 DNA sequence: TGTGCCAGTAGTATCGGACTAGCGGGAGGGCAGTACTTC. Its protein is CASSIGLAGGQYF.

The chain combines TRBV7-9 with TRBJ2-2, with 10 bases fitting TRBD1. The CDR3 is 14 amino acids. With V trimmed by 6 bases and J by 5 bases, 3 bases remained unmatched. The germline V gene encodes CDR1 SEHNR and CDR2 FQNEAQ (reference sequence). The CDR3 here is CASSWTGGTGELFF. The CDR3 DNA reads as TGTGCCAGCAGTTGGACAGGGGGGACCGGGGAGCTGTTTTTT.

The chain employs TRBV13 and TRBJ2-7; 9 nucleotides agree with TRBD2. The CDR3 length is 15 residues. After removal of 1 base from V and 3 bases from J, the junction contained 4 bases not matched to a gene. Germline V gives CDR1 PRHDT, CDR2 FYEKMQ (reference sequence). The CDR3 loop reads CASSLASGRNYEQYF. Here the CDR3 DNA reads TGTGCCAGCAGCTTAGCCAGCGGGAGGAACTACGAGCAGTACTTC.

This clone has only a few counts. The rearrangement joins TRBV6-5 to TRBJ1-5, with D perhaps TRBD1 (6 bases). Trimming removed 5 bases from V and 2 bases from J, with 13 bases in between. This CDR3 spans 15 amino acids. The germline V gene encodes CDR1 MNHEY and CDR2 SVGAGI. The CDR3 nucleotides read TGTGCCAGCAGTAGGACAGTCGCTGGCAATCAGCCCCAGCATTTT. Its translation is CASSRTVAGNQPQHF.

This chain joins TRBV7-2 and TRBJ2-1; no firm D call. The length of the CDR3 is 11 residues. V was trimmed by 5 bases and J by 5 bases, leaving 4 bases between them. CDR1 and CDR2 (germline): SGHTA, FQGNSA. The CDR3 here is CASSQNNEQFF. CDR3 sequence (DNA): TGTGCCAGCAGCCAAAACAATGAGCAGTTCTTC.

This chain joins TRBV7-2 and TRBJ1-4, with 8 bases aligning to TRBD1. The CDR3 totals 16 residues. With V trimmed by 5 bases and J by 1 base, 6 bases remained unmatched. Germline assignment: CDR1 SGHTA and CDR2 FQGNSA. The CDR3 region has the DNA TGTGCCAGCAGCCGGGGACAGGCGAGAACTAATGAAAAACTGTTTTTT. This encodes CASSRGQARTNEKLFF.

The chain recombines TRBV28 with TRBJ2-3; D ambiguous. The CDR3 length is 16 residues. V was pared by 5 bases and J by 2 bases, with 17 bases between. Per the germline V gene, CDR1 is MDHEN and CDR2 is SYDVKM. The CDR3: CASSPHLRSTTDTQYF. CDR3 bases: TGTGCCAGCAGTCCCCATCTTAGATCCACCACAGATACGCAGTATTTT.

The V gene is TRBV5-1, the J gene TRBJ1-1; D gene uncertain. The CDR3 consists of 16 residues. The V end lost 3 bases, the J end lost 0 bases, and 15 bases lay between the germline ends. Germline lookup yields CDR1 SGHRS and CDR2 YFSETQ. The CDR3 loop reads CASSSTVGPVNTEAFF. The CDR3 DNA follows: TGCGCCAGCAGCTCAACAGTGGGCCCGGTGAACACTGAAGCTTTCTTT.

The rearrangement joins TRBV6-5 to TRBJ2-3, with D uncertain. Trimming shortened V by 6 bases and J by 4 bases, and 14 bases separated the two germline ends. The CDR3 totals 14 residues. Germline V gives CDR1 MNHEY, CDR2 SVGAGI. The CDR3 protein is CASRPPQYADTQYF. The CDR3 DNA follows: TGTGCCAGCAGGCCCCCCCAGTATGCAGATACGCAGTATTTT.

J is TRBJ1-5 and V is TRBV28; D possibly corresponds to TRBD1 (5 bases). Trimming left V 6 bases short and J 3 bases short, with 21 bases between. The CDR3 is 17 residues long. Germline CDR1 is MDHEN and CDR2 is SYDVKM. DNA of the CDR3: TGTGCCAGCAGGACCTCTCGGGGGAGCGGGATCAATCAGCCCCAGCATTTT. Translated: CASRTSRGSGINQPQHF.

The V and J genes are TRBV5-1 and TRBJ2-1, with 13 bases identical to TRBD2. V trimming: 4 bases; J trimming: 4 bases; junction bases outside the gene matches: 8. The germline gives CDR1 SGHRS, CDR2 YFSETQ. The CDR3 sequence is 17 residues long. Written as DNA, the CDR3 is TGCGCCAGCAGCGGGACTAGCGGGACCGCTTGGTACAATGAGCAGTTCTTC. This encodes CASSGTSGTAWYNEQFF.

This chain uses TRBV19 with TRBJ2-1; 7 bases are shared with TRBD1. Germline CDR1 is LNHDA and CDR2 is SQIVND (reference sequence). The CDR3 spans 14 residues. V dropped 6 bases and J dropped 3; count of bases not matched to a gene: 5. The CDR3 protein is CASRQGLIYNEQFF. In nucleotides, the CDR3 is TGTGCCAGTAGACAGGGGCTGATCTACAATGAGCAGTTCTTC.

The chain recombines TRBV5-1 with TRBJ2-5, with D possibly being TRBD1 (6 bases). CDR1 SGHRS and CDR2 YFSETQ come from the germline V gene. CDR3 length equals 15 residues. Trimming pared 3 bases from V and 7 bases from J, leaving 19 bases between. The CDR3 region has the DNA TGCGCCAGCAGCTCCGATCCAGGGGTCCCAGGGACCCAGTACTTC. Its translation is CASSSDPGVPGTQYF.

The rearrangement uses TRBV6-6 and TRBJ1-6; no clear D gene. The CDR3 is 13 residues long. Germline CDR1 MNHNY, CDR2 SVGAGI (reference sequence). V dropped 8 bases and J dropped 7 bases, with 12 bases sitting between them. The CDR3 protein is CASSRPQNSPLHF. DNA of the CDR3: TGTGCCAGCTCGAGGCCGCAGAATTCACCCCTCCACTTT.

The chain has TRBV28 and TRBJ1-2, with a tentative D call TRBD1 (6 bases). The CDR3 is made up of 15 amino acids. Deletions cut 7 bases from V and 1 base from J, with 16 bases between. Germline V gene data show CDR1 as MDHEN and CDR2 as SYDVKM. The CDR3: CASTKAGTLNYGYTF. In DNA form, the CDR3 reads TGTGCCAGCACCAAGGCCGGGACACTTAACTATGGCTACACCTTC.

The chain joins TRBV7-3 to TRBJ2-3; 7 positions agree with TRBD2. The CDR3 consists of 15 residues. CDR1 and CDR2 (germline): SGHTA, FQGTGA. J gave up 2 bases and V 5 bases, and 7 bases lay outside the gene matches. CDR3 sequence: CASSPRAGSTDTQYF. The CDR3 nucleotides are TGTGCCAGCAGCCCCCGAGCGGGGTCCACAGATACGCAGTATTTT.

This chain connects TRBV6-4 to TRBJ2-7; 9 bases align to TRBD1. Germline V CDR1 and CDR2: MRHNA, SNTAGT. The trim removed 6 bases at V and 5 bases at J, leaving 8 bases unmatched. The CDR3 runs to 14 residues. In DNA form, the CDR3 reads TGTGCCAGCAGCCCGGGACAGGGAACCCACGAGCAGTACTTC. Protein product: CASSPGQGTHEQYF.

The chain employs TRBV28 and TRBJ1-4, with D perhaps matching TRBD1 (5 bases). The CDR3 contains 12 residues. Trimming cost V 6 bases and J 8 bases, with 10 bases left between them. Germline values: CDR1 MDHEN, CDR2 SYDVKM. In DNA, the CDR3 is TGTGCCAGCAGGTGGGGCAGCGAAAAACTGTTTTTT. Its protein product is CASRWGSEKLFF. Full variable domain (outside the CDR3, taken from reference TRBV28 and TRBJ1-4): DVKVTQSSRYLVKRTGEKVFLECVQDMDHENMFWYRQDPGLGLRLIYFSYDVKMKEKGDIPEGYSVSREKKERFSLILESASTNQTSMYLCASRWGSEKLFFGSGTQLSVL.

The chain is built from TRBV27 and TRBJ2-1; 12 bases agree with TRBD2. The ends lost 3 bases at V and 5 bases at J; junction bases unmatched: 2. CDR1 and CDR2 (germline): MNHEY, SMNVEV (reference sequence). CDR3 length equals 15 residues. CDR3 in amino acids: CASSLRLAGDNEQFF. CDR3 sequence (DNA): TGTGCCAGCAGTTTGAGACTAGCGGGGGACAATGAGCAGTTCTTC.